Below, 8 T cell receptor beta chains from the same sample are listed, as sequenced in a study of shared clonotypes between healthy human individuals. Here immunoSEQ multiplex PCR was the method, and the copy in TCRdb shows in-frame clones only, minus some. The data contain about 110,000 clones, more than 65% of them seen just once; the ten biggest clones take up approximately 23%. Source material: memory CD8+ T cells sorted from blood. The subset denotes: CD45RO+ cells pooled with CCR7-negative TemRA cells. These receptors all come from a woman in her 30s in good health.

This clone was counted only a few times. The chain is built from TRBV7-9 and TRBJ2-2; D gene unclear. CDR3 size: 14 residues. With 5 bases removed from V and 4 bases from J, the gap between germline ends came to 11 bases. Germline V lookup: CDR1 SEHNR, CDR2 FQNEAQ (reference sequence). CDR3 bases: TGTGCCAGCAGCGCCCCTTTTGGCACCGGGGAGCTGTTTTTT. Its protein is CASSAPFGTGELFF. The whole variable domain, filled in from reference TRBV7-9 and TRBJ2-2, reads DTGVSQNPRHKITKRGQNVTFRCDPISEHNRLYWYRQTLGQGPEFLTYFQNEAQLEKSRLLSDRFSAERPKGSFSTLEIQRTEQGDSAMYLCASSAPFGTGELFFGEGSRLTVL.

The chain's CDR3 is CASSLTGAYSGELFF. CDR3 sequence (DNA): TGTGCCAGCAGTTTGACAGGGGCATATTCCGGGGAGCTGTTTTTT. This rearrangement joins TRBV27 to TRBJ2-2, with TRBD1 matching 8 bases. Germline-derived CDR1 and CDR2 are MNHEY and SMNVEV (reference sequence). There are 15 residues in the CDR3. J was trimmed by 6 bases and V by 3 bases; bases with no gene match: 6.

The CDR3 nucleotides are TGCGCCAGCAGCCCCACAGGTGTCGGCCAAAATGAAAAACTGTTTTTT. It encodes CASSPTGVGQNEKLFF. V and J are TRBV5-1 and TRBJ1-4; weak D call: TRBD1 (5 bases). Germline CDR1 and CDR2: SGHRS and YFSETQ. The CDR3 consists of 16 residues. V lost 4 bases to trimming and J lost 5 bases, with 18 bases between them. Combining the CDR3 with reference TRBV5-1 and TRBJ1-4 gives the whole variable domain KAGVTQTPRYLIKTRGQQVTLSCSPISGHRSVSWYQQTPGQGLQFLFEYFSETQRNKGNFPGRFSGRQFSNSRSEMNVSTLELGDSALYLCASSPTGVGQNEKLFFGSGTQLSVL.

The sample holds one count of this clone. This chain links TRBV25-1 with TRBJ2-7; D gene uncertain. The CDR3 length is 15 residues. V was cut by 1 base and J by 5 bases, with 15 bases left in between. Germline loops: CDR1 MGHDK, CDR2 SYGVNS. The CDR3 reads CASSESLWDSHEQYF. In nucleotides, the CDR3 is TGTGCCAGCAGTGAATCTTTGTGGGATTCCCACGAGCAGTACTTC.

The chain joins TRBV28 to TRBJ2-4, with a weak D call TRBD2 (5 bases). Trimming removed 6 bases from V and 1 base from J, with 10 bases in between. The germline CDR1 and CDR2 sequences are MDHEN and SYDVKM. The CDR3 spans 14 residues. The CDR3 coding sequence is TGTGCCAGCAGGCCCCCGGGGGCCAAAAACATTCAGTACTTC. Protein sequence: CASRPPGAKNIQYF.

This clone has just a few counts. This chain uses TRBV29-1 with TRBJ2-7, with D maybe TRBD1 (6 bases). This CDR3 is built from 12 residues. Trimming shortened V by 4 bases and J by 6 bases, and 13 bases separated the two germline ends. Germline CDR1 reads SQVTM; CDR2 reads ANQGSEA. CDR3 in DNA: TGCAGCGTTGGGGACAACCACGGCGAGCAGTACTTC. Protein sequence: CSVGDNHGEQYF.

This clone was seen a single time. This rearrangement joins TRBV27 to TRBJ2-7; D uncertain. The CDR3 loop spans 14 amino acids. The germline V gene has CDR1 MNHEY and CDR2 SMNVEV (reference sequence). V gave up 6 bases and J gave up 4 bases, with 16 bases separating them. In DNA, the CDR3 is TGTGCCAGCAGCCGGCTAAACTACATTTACGAGCAGTACTTC. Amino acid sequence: CASSRLNYIYEQYF.

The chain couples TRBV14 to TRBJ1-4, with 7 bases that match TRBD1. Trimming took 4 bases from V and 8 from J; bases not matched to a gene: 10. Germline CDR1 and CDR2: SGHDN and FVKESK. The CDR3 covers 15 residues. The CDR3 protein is CASSRRQGLSEKLFF. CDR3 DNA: TGTGCCAGCAGCCGAAGACAGGGTCTAAGCGAAAAACTGTTTTTT.